A single T cell receptor beta chain is shown here with its context. Antigen unknown. Primed by a sample-barcoded 5' primer and a J-beta primer mix, a second PCR proceeded for about 7 to 11 cycles. CDR3-containing paired-end reads numbered at least 2.5 million in each sample. TCRdb passed the 5' RACE reads through MiXCR, listing each CDR3 protein once. The data show approximately 800,000 distinct CDR3 sequences, roughly 25% seen once. This entry comes from a study of blood T cells in healthy people across ages. Findings and caveats of the study: With age, beta diversity per million T cells declined roughly linearly, significantly by 30 to 40.

CDR1 is PRHDT, CDR2 FYEKMQ, per germline (reference sequence). The CDR3 covers 14 residues. The ends were cut back, 4 bases at V and 4 bases at J, with 13 bases in the middle. In addition, the sample was reused for a study of T cells of mothers and their children. That paper adds: Thymic selection shapes TCR recombination output similarly in related and unrelated pairs. Related mother and child pairs showed slightly greater overlap (not significant) than unrelated pairs did.

Sequencing was done on a sample of blood. The TCR originated in a boy younger than 18 in good health. This chain uses TRBV13 with TRBJ1-1; D gene unclear. The CDR3 spells CASSSGPKRTEAFF. The DNA of the CDR3 is TGTGCCAGCAGCTCCGGGCCTAAACGCACTGAAGCTTTCTTT.